This T cell receptor (beta chain) appears in the sequencing data of a study of T cell responses to AZD1222 COVID-19 vaccine. Notes on the study in general: Baseline antibody screening turned up just 6 or 7 seropositive AZD1222 recipients. Spike-spanning, vaccine-associated CD4 TCRs were dominant at 160-218 and 743-854.

This table comes from immunoSEQ multiplex PCR, and its TCRdb copy is limited to in-frame clones, with some not included. The table includes about 150,000 clones, roughly 90% detected once. The CDR3 is 16 amino acids. CDR1 and CDR2 from the germline V gene are SGHTA and FQGNSA. The V gene lost 2 bases and the J gene lost 2 bases, with 13 bases spanning the gap. As concerns this clone: Its antigen is still unknown.

The specimen was peripheral blood, collected 28 days after the second AZD1222 dose. This receptor was taken from an adult who received the AZD1222 COVID-19 vaccine. The chain joins TRBV7-2 to TRBJ1-3; D call uncertain. CDR3 in DNA: TGTGCCAGCAGCTTAAACCCCCTGGGGACTGGAAACACCATATATTTT. Encoded protein: CASSLNPLGTGNTIYF.